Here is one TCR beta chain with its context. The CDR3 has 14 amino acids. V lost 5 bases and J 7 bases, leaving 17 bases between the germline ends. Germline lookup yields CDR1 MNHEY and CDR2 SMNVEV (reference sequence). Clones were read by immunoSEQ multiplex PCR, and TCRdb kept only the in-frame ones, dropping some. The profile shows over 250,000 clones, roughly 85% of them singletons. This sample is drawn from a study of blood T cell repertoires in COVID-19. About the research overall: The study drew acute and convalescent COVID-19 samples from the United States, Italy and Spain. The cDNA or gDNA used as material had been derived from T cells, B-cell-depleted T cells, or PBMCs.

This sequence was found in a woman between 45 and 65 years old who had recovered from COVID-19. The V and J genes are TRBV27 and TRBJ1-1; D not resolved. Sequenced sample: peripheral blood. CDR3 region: CASSTFRRLNEAFF. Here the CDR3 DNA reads TGTGCCAGCAGTACCTTTCGGAGATTAAATGAAGCTTTCTTT.